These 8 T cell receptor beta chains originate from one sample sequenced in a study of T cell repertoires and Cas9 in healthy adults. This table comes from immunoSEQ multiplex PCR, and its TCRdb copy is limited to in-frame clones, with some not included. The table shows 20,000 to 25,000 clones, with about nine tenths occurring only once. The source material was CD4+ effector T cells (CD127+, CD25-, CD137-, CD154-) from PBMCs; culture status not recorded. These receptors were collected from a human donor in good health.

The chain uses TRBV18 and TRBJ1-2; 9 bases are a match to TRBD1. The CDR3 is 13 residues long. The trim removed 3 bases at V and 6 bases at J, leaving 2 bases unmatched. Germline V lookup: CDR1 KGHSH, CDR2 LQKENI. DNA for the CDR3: TGTGCCAGCTCACCCGGGACAGGGCATGGCTACACCTTC. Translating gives CASSPGTGHGYTF.

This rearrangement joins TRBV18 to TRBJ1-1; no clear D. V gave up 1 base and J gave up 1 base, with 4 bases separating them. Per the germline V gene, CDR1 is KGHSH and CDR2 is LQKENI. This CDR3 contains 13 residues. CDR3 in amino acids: CASSPRRNTEAFF. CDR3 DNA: TGTGCCAGCTCACCACGCCGGAACACTGAAGCTTTCTTT.

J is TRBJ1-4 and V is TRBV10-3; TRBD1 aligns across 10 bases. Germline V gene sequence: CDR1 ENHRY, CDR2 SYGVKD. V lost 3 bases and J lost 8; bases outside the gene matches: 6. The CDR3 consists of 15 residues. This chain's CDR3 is CAISDQLGQGEKLFF. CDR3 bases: TGTGCCATCAGTGACCAACTGGGACAGGGGGAAAAACTGTTTTTT.

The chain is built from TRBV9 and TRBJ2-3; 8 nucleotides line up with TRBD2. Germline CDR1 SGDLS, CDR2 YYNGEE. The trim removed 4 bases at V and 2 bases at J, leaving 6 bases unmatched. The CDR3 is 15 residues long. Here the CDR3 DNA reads TGTGCCAGCAGCCCACGAGCGGGGGACACAGATACGCAGTATTTT. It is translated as CASSPRAGDTDTQYF.

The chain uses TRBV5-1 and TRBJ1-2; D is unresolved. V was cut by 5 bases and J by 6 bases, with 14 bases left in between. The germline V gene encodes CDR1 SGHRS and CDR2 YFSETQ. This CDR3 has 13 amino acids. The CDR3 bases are TGCGCCAGCAGTTCCACTCCTCGAGATGGCTACACCTTC. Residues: CASSSTPRDGYTF.

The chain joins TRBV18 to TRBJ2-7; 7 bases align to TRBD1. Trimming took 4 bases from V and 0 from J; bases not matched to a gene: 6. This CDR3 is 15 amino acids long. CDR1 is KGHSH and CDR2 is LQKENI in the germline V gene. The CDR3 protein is CASSRRDSNSYEQYF. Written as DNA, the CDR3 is TGTGCCAGCTCACGCCGGGACAGCAACTCCTACGAGCAGTACTTC.

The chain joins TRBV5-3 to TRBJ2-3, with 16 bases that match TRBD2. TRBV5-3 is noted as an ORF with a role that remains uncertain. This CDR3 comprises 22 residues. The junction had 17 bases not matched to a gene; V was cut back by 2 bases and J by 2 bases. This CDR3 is CARSLPTITGTSGGATTDTQYF. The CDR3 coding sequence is TGTGCCAGAAGCTTACCGACCATAACCGGGACTAGCGGGGGGGCGACCACAGATACGCAGTATTTT.

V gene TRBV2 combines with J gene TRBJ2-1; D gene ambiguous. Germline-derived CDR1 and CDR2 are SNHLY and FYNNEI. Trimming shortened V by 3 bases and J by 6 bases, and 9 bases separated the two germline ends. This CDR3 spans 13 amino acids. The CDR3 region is CASSDYIFNEQFF. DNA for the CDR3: TGTGCCAGCAGTGACTACATCTTCAATGAGCAGTTCTTC.